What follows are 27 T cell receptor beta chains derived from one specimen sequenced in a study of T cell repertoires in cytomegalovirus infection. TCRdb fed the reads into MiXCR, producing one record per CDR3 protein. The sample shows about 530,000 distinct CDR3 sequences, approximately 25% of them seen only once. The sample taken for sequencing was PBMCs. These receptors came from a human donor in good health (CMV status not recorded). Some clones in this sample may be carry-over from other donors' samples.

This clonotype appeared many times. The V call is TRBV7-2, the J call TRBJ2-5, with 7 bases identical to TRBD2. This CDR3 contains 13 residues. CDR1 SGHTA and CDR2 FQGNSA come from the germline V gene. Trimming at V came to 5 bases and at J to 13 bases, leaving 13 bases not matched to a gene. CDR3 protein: CASSRGGSEMGYF. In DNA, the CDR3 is TGTGCCAGCAGCCGCGGGGGAAGCGAGATGGGGTACTTC.

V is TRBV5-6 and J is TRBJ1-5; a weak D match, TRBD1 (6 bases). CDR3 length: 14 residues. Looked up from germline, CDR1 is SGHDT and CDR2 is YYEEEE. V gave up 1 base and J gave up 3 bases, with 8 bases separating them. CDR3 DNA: TGTGCCAGCAGCTTGCCAGGGGTCAATCAGCCCCAGCATTTT. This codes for CASSLPGVNQPQHF.

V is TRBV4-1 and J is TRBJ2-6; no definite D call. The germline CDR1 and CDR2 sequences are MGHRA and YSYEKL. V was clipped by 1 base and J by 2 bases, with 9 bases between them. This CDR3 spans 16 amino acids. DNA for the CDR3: TGCGCCAGCAGCCAAGCCTCCGCTCCTGGGGCCAACGTCCTGACTTTC. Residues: CASSQASAPGANVLTF.

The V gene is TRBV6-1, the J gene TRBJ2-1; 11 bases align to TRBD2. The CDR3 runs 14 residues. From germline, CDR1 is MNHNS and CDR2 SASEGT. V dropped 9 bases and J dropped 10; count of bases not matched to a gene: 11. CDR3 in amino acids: CASLLAGVVREQFF. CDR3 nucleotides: TGTGCCAGTTTACTAGCGGGAGTAGTTCGGGAGCAGTTCTTC.

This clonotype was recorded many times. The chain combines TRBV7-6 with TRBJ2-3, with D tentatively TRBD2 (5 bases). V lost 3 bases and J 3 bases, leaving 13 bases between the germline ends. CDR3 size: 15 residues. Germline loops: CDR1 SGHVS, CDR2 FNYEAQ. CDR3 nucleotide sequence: TGTGCCAGCAGCTTTACTAGTATTGGGACAGATACGCAGTATTTT. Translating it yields CASSFTSIGTDTQYF.

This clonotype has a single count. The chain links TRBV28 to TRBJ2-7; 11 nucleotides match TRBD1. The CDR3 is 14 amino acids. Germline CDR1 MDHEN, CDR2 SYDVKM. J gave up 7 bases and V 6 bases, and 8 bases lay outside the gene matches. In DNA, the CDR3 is TGTGCCAGCAGGGGGACAGGGGGTTCGTTAGAGCAGTACTTC. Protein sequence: CASRGTGGSLEQYF. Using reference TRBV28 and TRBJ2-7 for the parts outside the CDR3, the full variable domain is DVKVTQSSRYLVKRTGEKVFLECVQDMDHENMFWYRQDPGLGLRLIYFSYDVKMKEKGDIPEGYSVSREKKERFSLILESASTNQTSMYLCASRGTGGSLEQYFGPGTRLTVT.

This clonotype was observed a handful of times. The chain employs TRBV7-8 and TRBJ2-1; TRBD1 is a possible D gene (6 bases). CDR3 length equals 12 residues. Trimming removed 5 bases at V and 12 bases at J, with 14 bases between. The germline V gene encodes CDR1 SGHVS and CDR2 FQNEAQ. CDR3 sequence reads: CASSPRRGRQFF. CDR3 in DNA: TGTGCCAGCAGCCCACGCAGGGGCCGGCAGTTCTTC.

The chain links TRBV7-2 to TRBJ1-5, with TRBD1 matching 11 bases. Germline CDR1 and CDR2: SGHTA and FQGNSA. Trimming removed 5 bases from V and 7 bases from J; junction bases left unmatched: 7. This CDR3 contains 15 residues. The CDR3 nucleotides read TGTGCCAGCAGCCCTGGACAGGGGGCATGGCAGCCCCAGCATTTT. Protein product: CASSPGQGAWQPQHF.

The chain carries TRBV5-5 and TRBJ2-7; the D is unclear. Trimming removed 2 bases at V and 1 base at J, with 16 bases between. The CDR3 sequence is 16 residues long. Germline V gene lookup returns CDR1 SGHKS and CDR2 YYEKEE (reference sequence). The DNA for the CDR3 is TGTGCCAGCAGCTTATTTGATCTAGTAGGATCCTACGAGCAGTACGTC. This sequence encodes CASSLFDLVGSYEQYV.

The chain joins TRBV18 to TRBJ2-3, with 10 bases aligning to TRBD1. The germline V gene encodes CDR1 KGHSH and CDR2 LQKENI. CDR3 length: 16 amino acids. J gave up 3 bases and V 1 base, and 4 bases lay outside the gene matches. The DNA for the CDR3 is TGTGCCAGCTCACCACAAAGACAGGGGGCGACAGATACGCAGTATTTT. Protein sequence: CASSPQRQGATDTQYF.

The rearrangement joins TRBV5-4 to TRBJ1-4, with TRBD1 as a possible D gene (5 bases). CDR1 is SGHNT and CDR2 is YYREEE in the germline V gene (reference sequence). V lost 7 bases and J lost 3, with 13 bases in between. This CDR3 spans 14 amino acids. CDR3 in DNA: TGTGCCAGCGGGCAGGGAGCGGCTAATGAAAAACTGTTTTTT. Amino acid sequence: CASGQGAANEKLFF.

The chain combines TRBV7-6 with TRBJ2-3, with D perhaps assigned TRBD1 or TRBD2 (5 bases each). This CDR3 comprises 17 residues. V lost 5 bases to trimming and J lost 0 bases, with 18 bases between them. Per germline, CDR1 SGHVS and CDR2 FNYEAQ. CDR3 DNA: TGTGCCAGCAGCCGTTCGCCCCGGGACCAGAGCACAGATACGCAGTATTTT. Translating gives CASSRSPRDQSTDTQYF.

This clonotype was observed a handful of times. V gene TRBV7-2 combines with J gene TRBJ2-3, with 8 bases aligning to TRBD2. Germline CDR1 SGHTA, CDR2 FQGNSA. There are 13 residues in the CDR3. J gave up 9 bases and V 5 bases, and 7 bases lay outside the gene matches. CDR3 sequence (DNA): TGTGCCAGCAGCCCAACTAGCGGCGGAACGCAGTATTTT. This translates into CASSPTSGGTQYF.

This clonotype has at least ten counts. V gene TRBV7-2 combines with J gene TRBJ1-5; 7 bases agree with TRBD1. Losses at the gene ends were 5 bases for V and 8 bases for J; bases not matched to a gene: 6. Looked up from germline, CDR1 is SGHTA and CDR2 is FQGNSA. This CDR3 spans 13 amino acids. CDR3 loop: CASSRDRVEPQHF. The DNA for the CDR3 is TGTGCCAGCAGCCGCGACAGGGTTGAGCCCCAGCATTTT.

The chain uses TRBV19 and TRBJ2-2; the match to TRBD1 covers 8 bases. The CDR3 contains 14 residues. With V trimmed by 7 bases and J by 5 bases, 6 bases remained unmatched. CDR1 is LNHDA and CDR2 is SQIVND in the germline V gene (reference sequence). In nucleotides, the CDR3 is TGTGCCAGTAAAGGACAGGGCCAGACCGGGGAGCTGTTTTTT. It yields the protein CASKGQGQTGELFF.

CDR3 DNA sequence: TGTGCCAGCAAAGGGGAAGGGGATTCACCCCTCCACTTT. Translation gives CASKGEGDSPLHF. The J gene is TRBJ1-6, the V gene TRBV6-2 or TRBV6-3, with D possibly TRBD1 on 5 matching bases. The CDR3 contains 13 residues. The V gene's germline CDR1 is MNHEY and CDR2 SVGEGT. Trimming pared 7 bases from V and 8 bases from J, leaving 12 bases between.

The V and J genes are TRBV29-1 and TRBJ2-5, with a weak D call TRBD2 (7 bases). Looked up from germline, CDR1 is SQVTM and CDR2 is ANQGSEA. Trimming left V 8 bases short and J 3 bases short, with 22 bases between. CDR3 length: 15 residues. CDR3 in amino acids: CSIPRGAGVEETQYF. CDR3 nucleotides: TGCAGCATACCCCGGGGGGCAGGGGTGGAAGAGACCCAGTACTTC.

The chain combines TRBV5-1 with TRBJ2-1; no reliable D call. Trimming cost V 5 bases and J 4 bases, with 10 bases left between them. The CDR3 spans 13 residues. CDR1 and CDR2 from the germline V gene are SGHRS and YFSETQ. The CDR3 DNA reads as TGCGCCAGCAGTCTGCCGGAATACAATGAGCAGTTCTTC. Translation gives CASSLPEYNEQFF.

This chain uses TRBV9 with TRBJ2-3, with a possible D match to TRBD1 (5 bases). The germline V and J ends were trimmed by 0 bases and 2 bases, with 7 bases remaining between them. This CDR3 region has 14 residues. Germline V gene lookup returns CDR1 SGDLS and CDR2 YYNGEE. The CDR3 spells CASSVEDNTDTQYF. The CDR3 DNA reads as TGTGCCAGCAGCGTAGAGGACAACACAGATACGCAGTATTTT.

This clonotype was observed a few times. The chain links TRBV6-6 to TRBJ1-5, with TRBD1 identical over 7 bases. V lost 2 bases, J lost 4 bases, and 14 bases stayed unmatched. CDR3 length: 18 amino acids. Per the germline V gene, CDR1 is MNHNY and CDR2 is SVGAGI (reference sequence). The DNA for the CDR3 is TGTGCCAGCAGTTACCCCAGGGGGGTAGGGGTAGGTAATCAGCCCCAGCATTTT. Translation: CASSYPRGVGVGNQPQHF.

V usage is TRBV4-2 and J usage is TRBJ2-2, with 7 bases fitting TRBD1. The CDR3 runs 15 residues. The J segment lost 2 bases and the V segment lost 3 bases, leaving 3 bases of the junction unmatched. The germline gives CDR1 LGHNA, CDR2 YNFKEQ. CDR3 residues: CASSHRDSNTGELFF. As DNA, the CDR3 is TGTGCCAGCAGCCACCGGGACAGCAACACCGGGGAGCTGTTTTTT.

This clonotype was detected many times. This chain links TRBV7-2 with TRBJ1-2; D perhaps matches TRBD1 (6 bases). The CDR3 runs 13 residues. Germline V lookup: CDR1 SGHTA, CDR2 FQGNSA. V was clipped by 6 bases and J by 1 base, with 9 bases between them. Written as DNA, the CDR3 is TGTGCCAGCAGGAGGACAGATAACTATGGCTACACCTTC. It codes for CASRRTDNYGYTF. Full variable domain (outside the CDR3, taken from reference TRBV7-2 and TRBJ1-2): GAGVSQSPSNKVTEKGKDVELRCDPISGHTALYWYRQSLGQGLEFLIYFQGNSAPDKSGLPSDRFSAERTGGSVSTLTIQRTQQEDSAVYLCASRRTDNYGYTFGSGTRLTVV.

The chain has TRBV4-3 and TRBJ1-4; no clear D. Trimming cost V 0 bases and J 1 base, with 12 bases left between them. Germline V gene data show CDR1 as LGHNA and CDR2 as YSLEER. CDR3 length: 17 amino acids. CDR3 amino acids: CASSQDKAVGTNEKLFF. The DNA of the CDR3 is TGCGCCAGCAGCCAAGACAAAGCAGTCGGAACTAATGAAAAACTGTTTTTT.

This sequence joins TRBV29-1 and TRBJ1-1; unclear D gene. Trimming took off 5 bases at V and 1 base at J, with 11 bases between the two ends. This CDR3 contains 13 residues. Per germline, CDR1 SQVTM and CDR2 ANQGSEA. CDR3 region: CSVSEGSNTEAFF. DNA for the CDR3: TGCAGCGTTTCGGAAGGCTCGAACACTGAAGCTTTCTTT.

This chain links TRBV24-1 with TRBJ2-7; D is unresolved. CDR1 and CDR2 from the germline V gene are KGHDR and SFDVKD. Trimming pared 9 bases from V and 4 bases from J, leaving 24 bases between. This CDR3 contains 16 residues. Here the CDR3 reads CATGSRRNLPLYEQYF. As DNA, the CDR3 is TGTGCCACCGGTAGCAGGCGGAACCTCCCTTTATACGAGCAGTACTTC.

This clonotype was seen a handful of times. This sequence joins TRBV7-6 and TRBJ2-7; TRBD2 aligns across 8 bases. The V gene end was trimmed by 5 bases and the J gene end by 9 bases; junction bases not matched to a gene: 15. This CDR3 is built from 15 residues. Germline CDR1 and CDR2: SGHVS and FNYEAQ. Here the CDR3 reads CASSPELPGGPGQYV. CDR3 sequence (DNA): TGTGCCAGCAGCCCCGAGCTCCCGGGAGGGCCCGGGCAGTACGTC.

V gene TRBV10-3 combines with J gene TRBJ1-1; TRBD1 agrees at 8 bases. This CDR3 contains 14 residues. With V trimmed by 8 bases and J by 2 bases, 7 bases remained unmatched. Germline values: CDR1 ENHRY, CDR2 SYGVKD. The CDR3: CAIGEDRVNTEAFF. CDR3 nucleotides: TGTGCCATCGGGGAGGACAGGGTAAACACTGAAGCTTTCTTT.